The TCR beta chain described here comes from a study of T-cell reconstitution after alpha-beta-depleted transplantation in children. A library of TCRbeta sequences, prepared with unique molecular identifiers, was generated. TCRdb redid the calling of the PCR reads with MiXCR, one entry per CDR3 protein. The sample has about 540,000 distinct CDR3 sequences; around 18% are singletons. Trimming took off 2 bases at V and 4 bases at J, with 29 bases between the two ends. CDR1 SGHAT and CDR2 FQDESV come from the germline V gene (reference sequence). The CDR3 has 20 amino acids. This clonotype was sampled from a human donor who donated a stem cell graft to a child with acute lymphoblastic leukemia. This chain connects TRBV11-1 to TRBJ2-5; the D gene is possibly TRBD2 (5 bases). The sequences come from PBMCs from the stem cell graft donor, collected from the stem cell graft. The CDR3 is CASSLLLEASSRDIGETQYF. CDR3 sequence (DNA): TGTGCCAGCAGCTTACTACTTGAGGCGAGTAGCCGGGATATAGGAGAGACCCAGTACTTC.